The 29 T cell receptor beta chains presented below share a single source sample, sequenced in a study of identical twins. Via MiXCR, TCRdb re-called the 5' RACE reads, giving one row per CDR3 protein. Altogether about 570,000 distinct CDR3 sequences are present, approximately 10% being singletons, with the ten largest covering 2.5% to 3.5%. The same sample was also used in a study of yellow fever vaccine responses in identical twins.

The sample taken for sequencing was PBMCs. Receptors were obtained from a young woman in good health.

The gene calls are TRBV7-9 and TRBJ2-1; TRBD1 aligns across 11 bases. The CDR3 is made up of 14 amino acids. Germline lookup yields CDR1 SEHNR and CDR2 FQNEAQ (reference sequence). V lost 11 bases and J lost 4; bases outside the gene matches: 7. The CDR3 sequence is CAAGGQGVYNEQFF. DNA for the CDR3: TGTGCCGCCGGGGGACAGGGGGTATACAATGAGCAGTTCTTC.

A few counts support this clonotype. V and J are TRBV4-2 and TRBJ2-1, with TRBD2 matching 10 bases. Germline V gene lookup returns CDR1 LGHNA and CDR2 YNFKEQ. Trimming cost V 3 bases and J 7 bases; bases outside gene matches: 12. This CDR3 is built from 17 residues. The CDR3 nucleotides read TGTGCCAGCAGCCAGGAGGTAGCGGGGGGTTTAAGTAATGAGCAGTTCTTC. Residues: CASSQEVAGGLSNEQFF.

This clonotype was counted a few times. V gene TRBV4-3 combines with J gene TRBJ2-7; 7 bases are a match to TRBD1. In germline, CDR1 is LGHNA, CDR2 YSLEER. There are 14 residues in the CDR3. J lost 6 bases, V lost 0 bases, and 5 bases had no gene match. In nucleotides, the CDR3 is TGCGCCAGCAGCCAAGAGGGAACAGGGGTCGAGCAGTACTTC. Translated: CASSQEGTGVEQYF.

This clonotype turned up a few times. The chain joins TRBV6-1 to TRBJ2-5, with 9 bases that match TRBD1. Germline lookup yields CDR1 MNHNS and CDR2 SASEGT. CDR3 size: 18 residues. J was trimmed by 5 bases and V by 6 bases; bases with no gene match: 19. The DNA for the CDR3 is TGTGCCAGCAGATCGCGACAGGGGGGCACACCGAGGGGGGAGACCCAGTACTTC. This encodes CASRSRQGGTPRGETQYF.

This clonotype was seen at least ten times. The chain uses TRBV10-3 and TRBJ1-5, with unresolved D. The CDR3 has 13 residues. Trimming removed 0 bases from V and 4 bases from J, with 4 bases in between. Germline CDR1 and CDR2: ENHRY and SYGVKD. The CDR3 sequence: CAISESDNQPQHF. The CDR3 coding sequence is TGTGCCATCAGTGAGTCAGATAATCAGCCCCAGCATTTT.

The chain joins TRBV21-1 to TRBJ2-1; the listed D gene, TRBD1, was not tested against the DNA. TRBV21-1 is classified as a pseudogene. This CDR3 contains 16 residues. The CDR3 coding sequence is TGTGCCAGCAGCGGTCCCAAAGACCTGGGGAACAATGAGCAGTTCTTC. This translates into CASSGPKDLGNNEQFF.

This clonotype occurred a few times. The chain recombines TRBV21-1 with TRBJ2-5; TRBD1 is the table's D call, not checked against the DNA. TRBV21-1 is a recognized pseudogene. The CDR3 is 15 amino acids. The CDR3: CASLLEDRGKETQYF. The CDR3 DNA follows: TGTGCCAGCCTCCTTGAGGACAGGGGAAAAGAGACCCAGTACTTC.

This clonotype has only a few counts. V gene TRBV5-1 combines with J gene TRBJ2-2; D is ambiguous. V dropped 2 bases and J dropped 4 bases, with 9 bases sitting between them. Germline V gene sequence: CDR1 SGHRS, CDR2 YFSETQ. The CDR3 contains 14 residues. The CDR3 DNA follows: TGCGCCAGCAGCTTCGAGCGTATCACCGGGGAGCTGTTTTTT. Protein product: CASSFERITGELFF.

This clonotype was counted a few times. The CDR3 sequence is CASSSPSISGGDTLDTQYF. The CDR3 bases are TGTGCCAGCAGCTCCCCCTCAATTAGCGGGGGGGATACTTTAGATACGCAGTATTTT. This chain uses TRBV11-1 with TRBJ2-3, with TRBD2 identical over 11 bases. The V and J ends lost 4 bases and 5 bases, in that order; junction bases with no gene match: 17. CDR1 and CDR2 (germline): SGHAT, FQDESV (reference sequence). This CDR3 has 19 residues.

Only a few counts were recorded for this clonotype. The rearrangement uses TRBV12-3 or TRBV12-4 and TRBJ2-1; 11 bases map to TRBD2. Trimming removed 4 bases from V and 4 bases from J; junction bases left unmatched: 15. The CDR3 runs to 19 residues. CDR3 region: CASSWVRQGGTSGYNEQFF. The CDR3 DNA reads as TGTGCCAGCAGTTGGGTTAGACAGGGCGGGACTAGCGGTTACAATGAGCAGTTCTTC.

CDR3 sequence (DNA): TGTGCCAGCAGCGTGGACGTCTACGAGCAGTACTTC. This encodes CASSVDVYEQYF. V gene TRBV2 combines with J gene TRBJ2-7; D not certain. Germline values: CDR1 SNHLY, CDR2 FYNNEI. V lost 6 bases, J lost 3 bases, and 9 bases lay in between. This CDR3 region has 12 residues.

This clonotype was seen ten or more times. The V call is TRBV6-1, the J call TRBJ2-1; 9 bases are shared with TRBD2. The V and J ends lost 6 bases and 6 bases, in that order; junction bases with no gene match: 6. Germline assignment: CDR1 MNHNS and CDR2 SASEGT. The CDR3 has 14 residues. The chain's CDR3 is CASSLAGTANEQFF. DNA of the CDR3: TGTGCCAGCAGCCTAGCGGGGACGGCCAATGAGCAGTTCTTC.

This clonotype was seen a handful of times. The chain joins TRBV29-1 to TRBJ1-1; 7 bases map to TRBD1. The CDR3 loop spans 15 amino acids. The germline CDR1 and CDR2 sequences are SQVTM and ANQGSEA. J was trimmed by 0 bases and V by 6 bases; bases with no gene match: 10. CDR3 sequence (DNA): TGCAGCGTACTCAGGGGGGACGGGATGAACACTGAAGCTTTCTTT. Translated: CSVLRGDGMNTEAFF.

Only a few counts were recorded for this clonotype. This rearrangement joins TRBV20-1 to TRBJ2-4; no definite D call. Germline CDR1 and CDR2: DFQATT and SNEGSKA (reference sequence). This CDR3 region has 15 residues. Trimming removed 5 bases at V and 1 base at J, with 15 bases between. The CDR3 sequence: CSAPPHLGAKNIQYF. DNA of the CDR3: TGCAGTGCTCCCCCGCACTTAGGTGCCAAAAACATTCAGTACTTC.

This CDR3 reads CASRSGRNEQYF. In DNA, the CDR3 is TGTGCCAGCAGGAGCGGGAGGAACGAGCAGTACTTC. The chain employs TRBV12-3 or TRBV12-4 and TRBJ2-7; 9 nucleotides align to TRBD2. V dropped 6 bases and J dropped 5; count of bases not matched to a gene: 2. CDR3 length: 12 amino acids.

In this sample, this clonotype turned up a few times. CDR3 amino acids: CATSRESTGIYEQYF. The CDR3 DNA is TGTGCCACCAGCAGAGAATCGACAGGGATCTACGAGCAGTACTTC. The chain combines TRBV15 with TRBJ2-7; 7 bases fit TRBD1. Per the germline V gene, CDR1 is LNHNV and CDR2 is YYDKDF (reference sequence). The V segment lost 0 bases and the J segment 3 bases; nucleotides outside the gene matches: 5. There are 15 residues in the CDR3.

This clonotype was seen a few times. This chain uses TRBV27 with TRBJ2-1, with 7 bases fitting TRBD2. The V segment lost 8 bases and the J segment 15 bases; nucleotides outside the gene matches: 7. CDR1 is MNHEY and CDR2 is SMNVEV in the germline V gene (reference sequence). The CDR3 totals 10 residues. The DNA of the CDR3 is TGTGCCAGCTGGGGGGACTACTTGTTCTTC. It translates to CASWGDYLFF.

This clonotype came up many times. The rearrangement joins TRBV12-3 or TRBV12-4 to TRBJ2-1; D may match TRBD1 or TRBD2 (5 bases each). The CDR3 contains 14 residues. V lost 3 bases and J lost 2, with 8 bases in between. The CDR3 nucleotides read TGTGCCAGCAGTTTTGAGGGGACCTACAATGAGCAGTTCTTC. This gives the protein CASSFEGTYNEQFF.

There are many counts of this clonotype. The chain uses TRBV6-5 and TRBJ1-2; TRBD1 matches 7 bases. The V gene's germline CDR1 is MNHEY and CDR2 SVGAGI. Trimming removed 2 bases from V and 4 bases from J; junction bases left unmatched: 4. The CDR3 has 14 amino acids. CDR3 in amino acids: CASSYRGQLYGYTF. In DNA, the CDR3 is TGTGCCAGCAGTTACCGGGGACAGCTCTATGGCTACACCTTC.

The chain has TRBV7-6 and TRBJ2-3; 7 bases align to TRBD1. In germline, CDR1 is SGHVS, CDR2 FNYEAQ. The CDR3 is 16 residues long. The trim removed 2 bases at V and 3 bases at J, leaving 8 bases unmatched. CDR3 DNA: TGTGCCAGCAGCTTATATAGTAACAGGGGAACAGATACGCAGTATTTT. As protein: CASSLYSNRGTDTQYF.

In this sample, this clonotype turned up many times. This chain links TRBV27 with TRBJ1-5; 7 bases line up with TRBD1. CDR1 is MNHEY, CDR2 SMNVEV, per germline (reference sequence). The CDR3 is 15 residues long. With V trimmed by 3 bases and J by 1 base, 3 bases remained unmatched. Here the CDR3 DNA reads TGTGCCAGCAGTTTGGCAGGGGGGAGCAATCAGCCCCAGCATTTT. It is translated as CASSLAGGSNQPQHF.

This CDR3 is CASSYRGKWENTGELFF. In DNA form, the CDR3 reads TGTGCCAGCAGTTACCGGGGCAAGTGGGAGAACACCGGGGAGCTGTTTTTT. The chain is built from TRBV6-2 or TRBV6-3 and TRBJ2-2; the D gene could be TRBD1 or TRBD2 (5 bases each). The germline gives CDR1 MNHEY, CDR2 SVGEGT. This CDR3 is 17 amino acids long. Trimming took off 2 bases at V and 1 base at J, with 14 bases between the two ends.

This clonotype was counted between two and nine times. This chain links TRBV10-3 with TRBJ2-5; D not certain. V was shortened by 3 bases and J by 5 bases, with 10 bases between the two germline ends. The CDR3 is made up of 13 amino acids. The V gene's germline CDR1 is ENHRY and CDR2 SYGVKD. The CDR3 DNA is TGTGCCATCAGTGACGAAGCGTGGGAGACCCAGTACTTC. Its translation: CAISDEAWETQYF.

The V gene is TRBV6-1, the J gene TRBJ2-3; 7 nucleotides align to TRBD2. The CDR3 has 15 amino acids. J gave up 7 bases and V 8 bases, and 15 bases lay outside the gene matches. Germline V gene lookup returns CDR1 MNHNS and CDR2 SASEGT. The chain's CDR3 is CASVSSRENKNTQYF. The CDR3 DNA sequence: TGTGCCAGCGTATCGTCGCGGGAGAATAAAAATACGCAGTATTTT.

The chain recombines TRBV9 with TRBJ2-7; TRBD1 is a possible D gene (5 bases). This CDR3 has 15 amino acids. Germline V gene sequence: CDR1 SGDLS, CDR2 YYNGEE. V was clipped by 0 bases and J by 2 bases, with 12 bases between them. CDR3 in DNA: TGTGCCAGCAGCGTAGCAGGGAACCCAACCTACGAGCAGTACTTC. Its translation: CASSVAGNPTYEQYF. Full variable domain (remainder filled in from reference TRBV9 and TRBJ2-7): DSGVTQTPKHLITATGQRVTLRCSPRSGDLSVYWYQQSLDQGLQFLIQYYNGEERAKGNILERFSAQQFPDLHSELNLSSLELGDSALYFCASSVAGNPTYEQYFGPGTRLTVT.

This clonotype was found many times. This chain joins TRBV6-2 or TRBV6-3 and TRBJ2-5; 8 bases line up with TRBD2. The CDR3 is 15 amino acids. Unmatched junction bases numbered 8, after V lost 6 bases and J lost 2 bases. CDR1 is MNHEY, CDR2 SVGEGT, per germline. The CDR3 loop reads CASRDPGLGQETQYF. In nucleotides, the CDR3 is TGTGCCAGCAGAGATCCGGGACTAGGACAAGAGACCCAGTACTTC.

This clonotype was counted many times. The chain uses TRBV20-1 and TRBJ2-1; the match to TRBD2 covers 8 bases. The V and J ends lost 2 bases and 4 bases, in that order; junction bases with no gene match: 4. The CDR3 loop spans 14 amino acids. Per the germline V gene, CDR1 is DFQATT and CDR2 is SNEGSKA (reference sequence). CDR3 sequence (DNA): TGCAGTGCTAGAAGGCTAGCGGGTTACAATGAGCAGTTCTTC. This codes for CSARRLAGYNEQFF.

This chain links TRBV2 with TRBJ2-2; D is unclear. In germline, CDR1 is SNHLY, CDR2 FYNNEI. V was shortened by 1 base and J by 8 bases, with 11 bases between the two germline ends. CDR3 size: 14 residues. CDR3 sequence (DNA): TGTGCCAGCAGTGAAGTATCTACCAGGGGGGAGCTGTTTTTT. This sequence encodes CASSEVSTRGELFF.

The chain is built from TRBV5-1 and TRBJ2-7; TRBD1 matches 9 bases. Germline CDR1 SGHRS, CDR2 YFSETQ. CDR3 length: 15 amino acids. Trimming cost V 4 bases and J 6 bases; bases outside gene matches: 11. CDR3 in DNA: TGCGCCAGCAGCGACCCAGGGACAGGGCGCGGCGAGCAGTACTTC. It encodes CASSDPGTGRGEQYF.